One sample yielded the 17 T cell receptor beta chains listed below, sequenced in a study of blood T cells in healthy people across ages. A J-beta primer mix and a sample-barcoded 5' primer were used in a second PCR of about 7 to 12 cycles. TCRdb reprocessed the 5' RACE reads via MiXCR and lists one record per CDR3 protein. The data hold hundreds of thousands of distinct CDR3 sequences, with 45% to 50% observed a single time. The sequenced sample consisted of blood. These receptors all stem from a woman aged 60-75 years in good health.

The table lists this clonotype with a few counts. This chain links TRBV5-6 with TRBJ2-5, with 10 positions matching TRBD1. V lost 2 bases to trimming and J lost 4 bases; unmatched junction nucleotides: 5. Germline CDR1 and CDR2: SGHDT and YYEEEE. The CDR3 consists of 15 residues. In DNA, the CDR3 is TGTGCCAGCAGCTTCCTGACAGGGGGCGGAGAGACCCAGTACTTC. Encoded protein: CASSFLTGGGETQYF.

The chain employs TRBV7-9 and TRBJ2-4; no clear D. The J call may be wrong; the DNA end is better matched by TRBJ2-7. Germline V gene sequence: CDR1 SEHNR, CDR2 FQNEAQ (reference sequence). The CDR3 contains 15 residues. CDR3 in amino acids: CASSLVVGSESEQYF. The CDR3 DNA reads as TGTGCCAGCAGCTTAGTTGTTGGCAGCGAGAGCGAGCAGTACTTC.

V and J are TRBV28 and TRBJ2-5; 12 nucleotides match TRBD1. V was pared by 2 bases and J by 5 bases, with 6 bases of the junction left unmatched. This CDR3 region has 16 residues. The germline V gene has CDR1 MDHEN and CDR2 SYDVKM. The CDR3 sequence is CASSLAGQGARETQYF. CDR3 in DNA: TGTGCCAGCAGTTTAGCGGGACAGGGGGCGAGGGAGACCCAGTACTTC.

This chain connects TRBV7-2 to TRBJ2-3; D perhaps matches TRBD1 (5 bases). Germline CDR1 SGHTA, CDR2 FQGNSA. Trimming took off 5 bases at V and 5 bases at J, with 11 bases between the two ends. CDR3 length: 13 amino acids. CDR3 nucleotide sequence: TGTGCCAGCAGCGCGACAGTTGGAGATACGCAGTATTTT. As protein: CASSATVGDTQYF. Full variable domain (outside the CDR3, taken from reference TRBV7-2 and TRBJ2-3): GAGVSQSPSNKVTEKGKDVELRCDPISGHTALYWYRQSLGQGLEFLIYFQGNSAPDKSGLPSDRFSAERTGGSVSTLTIQRTQQEDSAVYLCASSATVGDTQYFGPGTRLTVL.

The CDR3 bases are TGCGCCAGCAGCCAAGATCGGACAGTTTCTGGCGAGCAGTACTTC. Amino acid sequence: CASSQDRTVSGEQYF. The chain couples TRBV4-3 to TRBJ2-7, with a possible D match to TRBD1 (6 bases). From germline, CDR1 is LGHNA and CDR2 YSLEER. This CDR3 is 15 amino acids long. V lost 0 bases, J lost 6 bases, and 15 bases lay in between.

The V and J genes are TRBV19 and TRBJ1-1, with a tentative D call TRBD1 (6 bases). The CDR3 has 14 residues. Germline V gene data show CDR1 as LNHDA and CDR2 as SQIVND (reference sequence). The ends were cut back, 8 bases at V and 1 base at J, with 14 bases in the middle. The CDR3 loop is CASALDRTNTEAFF. CDR3 DNA: TGTGCCAGTGCGCTAGACAGGACGAACACTGAAGCTTTCTTT.

Concerning this clonotype: With a much larger clone just one base away, this may be a read error. The chain combines TRBV10-3 with TRBJ2-7; 7 bases are a match to TRBD2. Losses at the gene ends were 11 bases for V and 3 bases for J; bases not matched to a gene: 10. Germline loops: CDR1 ENHRY, CDR2 SYGVKD. The CDR3 has 13 amino acids. DNA of the CDR3: TGTGCCGTATCCCGATGGGAGGGCTACGAGCAGTACTTC. Amino acid sequence: CAVSRWEGYEQYF.

As for this clonotype: At one of its ends the junction is not consistent with the germline gene, which may arise from a read error. This chain uses TRBV14 with TRBJ2-3; possibly TRBD1 for D (6 bases). Germline V gene sequence: CDR1 SGHDN, CDR2 FVKESK. The CDR3 sequence is 16 residues long. Here the CDR3 reads CTSSQDGRGGTDTQYF. The CDR3 nucleotides are TGTACCAGCAGCCAAGATGGCAGGGGAGGCACAGATACGCAGTATTTT.

This clonotype was picked up a small number of times. The V and J genes are TRBV4-3 and TRBJ2-1, with 7 bases lining up with TRBD2. Germline V gives CDR1 LGHNA, CDR2 YSLEER. The CDR3 is 17 amino acids. V trimming: 1 base; J trimming: 3 bases; junction bases outside the gene matches: 9. The DNA of the CDR3 is TGCGCCAGCAGCCAAGGCGGCGGCGGGAGAAACTACAATGAGCAGTTCTTC. Its translation: CASSQGGGGRNYNEQFF.

This clonotype showed up just a few times. This chain joins TRBV29-1 and TRBJ2-7, with D maybe TRBD2 (6 bases). The germline CDR1 and CDR2 sequences are SQVTM and ANQGSEA. V lost 7 bases and J 3 bases, leaving 13 bases between the germline ends. The CDR3 covers 12 residues. In DNA form, the CDR3 reads TGCAGCGGGGGGGACGTCCTCTACGAGCAGTACTTC. It translates to CSGGDVLYEQYF.

The chain couples TRBV4-3 to TRBJ2-7; D gene uncertain. V was pared by 4 bases and J by 0 bases, with 16 bases between. This CDR3 has 16 residues. From germline, CDR1 is LGHNA and CDR2 YSLEER. The CDR3 is CASSPARTASSYEQYF. As DNA, the CDR3 is TGCGCCAGCAGCCCCGCCCGGACGGCGAGCTCCTACGAGCAGTACTTC.

The rearrangement uses TRBV6-5 and TRBJ2-5; TRBD1 agrees at 9 bases. Trimming cost V 2 bases and J 4 bases; bases outside gene matches: 8. CDR3 size: 16 residues. Germline CDR1 is MNHEY and CDR2 is SVGAGI. CDR3 sequence (DNA): TGTGCCAGCAGTTACGCTCGGGACAGGGCTGGAGAGACCCAGTACTTC. Amino acids: CASSYARDRAGETQYF.

The chain uses TRBV10-3 and TRBJ1-6; D not resolved. V shed 7 bases and J shed 5 bases, with 15 bases lying between them. CDR3 length: 15 residues. In germline, CDR1 is ENHRY, CDR2 SYGVKD. The chain's CDR3 is CAIKGQDGHNSPLHF. CDR3 bases: TGTGCCATCAAAGGCCAAGACGGCCATAATTCACCCCTCCACTTT.

The gene calls are TRBV14 and TRBJ2-5, with 12 bases that match TRBD2. This CDR3 is 17 amino acids long. From germline, CDR1 is SGHDN and CDR2 FVKESK. V shed 3 bases, J shed 4 bases, and the junction held 9 bases outside the gene matches. CDR3 amino acids: CASSHIGLAGFGETQYF. The CDR3 DNA follows: TGTGCCAGCAGCCATATAGGACTAGCGGGGTTCGGAGAGACCCAGTACTTC.

V usage is TRBV6-6 and J usage is TRBJ1-2; 11 nucleotides agree with TRBD1. Germline CDR1 MNHNY, CDR2 SVGAGI (reference sequence). There are 16 residues in the CDR3. V shed 4 bases, J shed 2 bases, and the junction held 6 bases outside the gene matches. The CDR3 spells CASSFIRDRGNYGYTF. In DNA, the CDR3 is TGTGCCAGCAGTTTTATCCGGGACAGGGGGAACTATGGCTACACCTTC.

The gene calls are TRBV15 and TRBJ1-1; unclear D gene. Germline V lookup: CDR1 LNHNV, CDR2 YYDKDF (reference sequence). There are 13 residues in the CDR3. Trimming stripped 5 bases from V and 0 bases from J, with 7 bases between. The CDR3 spells CATSSQMNTEAFF. The CDR3 region has the DNA TGTGCCACCAGCTCTCAGATGAACACTGAAGCTTTCTTT.

This clonotype was observed a few times. The gene calls are TRBV4-2 and TRBJ2-1; D remains unclear. V shed 3 bases and J shed 8 bases, with 11 bases lying between them. Germline CDR1 is LGHNA and CDR2 is YNFKEQ. This CDR3 has 13 amino acids. The CDR3 bases are TGTGCCAGCAGCCAGCCCTTGGGCGATGAGCAGTTCTTC. Translation: CASSQPLGDEQFF.